This TCR beta chain came from a study of vaccination and CD4 T cells after COVID-19. Study overall: The study drew post-COVID samples a median around 100 days after diagnosis (range 35 to 161). Control cultures, each given a CEFX pool, an HIV-1 Nef pool, or no peptide, were included.

V gave up 0 bases and J gave up 3 bases, with 2 bases separating them. The CDR3 sequence is 13 residues long. Germline-derived CDR1 and CDR2 are MRHNA and SNTAGT. With the Oncomine TCR Beta short-read assay, DNA from cultured CD4+ T cells was sequenced. TCRdb called the PCR reads again in MiXCR, with one record for every CDR3 protein. The data contain 8,000 to 10,000 distinct CDR3 sequences, roughly 61% of them seen just once; the ten biggest clones take up 20% to 30%. This clonotype was picked up one time. Antigen unknown. The sample's treatment: approximately nine-day PBMC culture with coronavirus spike peptide pools or control peptides (ViraFEST assay). T cells were expanded with peptide pools, and expanded clonotypes were identified by TCR sequencing.

This chain uses TRBV6-4 with TRBJ2-2; D remains ambiguous. The source material was CD4+ T cells from blood, cultured in vitro. The sequence was obtained from a human donor who had recovered from COVID-19. The CDR3 loop reads CASSDSDTGELFF. The CDR3 DNA follows: TGTGCCAGCAGTGACTCCGACACCGGGGAGCTGTTTTTT.